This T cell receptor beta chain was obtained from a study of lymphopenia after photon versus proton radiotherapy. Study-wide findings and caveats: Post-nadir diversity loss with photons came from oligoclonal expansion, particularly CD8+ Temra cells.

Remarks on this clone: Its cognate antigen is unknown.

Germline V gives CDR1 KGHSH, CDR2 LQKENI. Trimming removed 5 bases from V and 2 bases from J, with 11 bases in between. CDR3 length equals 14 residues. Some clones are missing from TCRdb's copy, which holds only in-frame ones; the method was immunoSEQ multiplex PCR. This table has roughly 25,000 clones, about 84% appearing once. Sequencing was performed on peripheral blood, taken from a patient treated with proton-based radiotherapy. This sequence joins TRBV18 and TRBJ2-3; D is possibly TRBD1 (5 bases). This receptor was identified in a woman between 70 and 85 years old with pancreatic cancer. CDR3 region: CASSLRTTTDTQYF. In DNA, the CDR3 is TGTGCCAGCTCATTACGGACAACCACAGATACGCAGTATTTT.